The 4 T cell receptor beta chains presented below share a single source sample, sequenced in a study of blood T cell repertoires in COVID-19. TCRdb's table, derived via immunoSEQ multiplex PCR, lists solely in-frame clones and lacks some. The sample has a few hundred thousand clones; 70% to 90% are singletons. The sample taken for sequencing was PBMCs or T cells enriched from blood (not recorded which). Source of these receptors: a woman aged 55-70 years who had recovered from COVID-19.

The V gene is TRBV19, the J gene TRBJ2-1, with 10 bases identical to TRBD1. Germline CDR1 LNHDA, CDR2 SQIVND (reference sequence). CDR3 size: 15 residues. J lost 8 bases, V lost 10 bases, and 14 bases had no gene match. CDR3 bases: TGTGCCACTCAAGGACAGGGGGGTCTTAGCTATGAGCAGTTCTTC. Translation: CATQGQGGLSYEQFF.

The rearrangement uses TRBV18 and TRBJ1-2, with D unclear. Per the germline V gene, CDR1 is KGHSH and CDR2 is LQKENI. V shed 1 base and J shed 4 bases, with 10 bases lying between them. This CDR3 has 14 amino acids. CDR3 region: CASSPQEGGYGYTF. The CDR3 DNA is TGTGCCAGCTCACCACAGGAGGGAGGCTATGGCTACACCTTC.

V usage is TRBV29-1 and J usage is TRBJ2-5; 7 nucleotides agree with TRBD2. V shed 1 base and J 0 bases; nucleotides not matched to a gene: 5. The CDR3 covers 15 residues. Germline V gene lookup returns CDR1 SQVTM and CDR2 ANQGSEA. CDR3 sequence reads: CSVEVRGGNQETQYF. The CDR3 DNA follows: TGCAGCGTTGAAGTAAGGGGAGGGAACCAAGAGACCCAGTACTTC.

This clone was seen once. The chain has TRBV7-6 and TRBJ2-2, with 8 bases aligning to TRBD1. With V trimmed by 3 bases and J by 13 bases, 13 bases remained unmatched. The CDR3 length is 15 residues. CDR1 is SGHVS and CDR2 is FNYEAQ in the germline V gene. CDR3 in amino acids: CASSFHAGTGGLLFF. The CDR3 DNA reads as TGTGCCAGCAGCTTTCACGCAGGGACAGGAGGTTTGCTGTTTTTT.